These 8 T cell receptor delta chains were sequenced from one sample in a study of γδ T cells in repeated Plasmodium falciparum infection. TCRdb repeated clone calling on the multiplex PCR reads with CATT. The repertoire holds tens of thousands of delta-chain clones, with approximately 1.4% as singletons. Vgamma9/Vdelta2+ and Vdelta2-negative gammadelta T cells were flow-sorted from PBMC for bulk sequencing. The sequenced sample was gamma-delta T cells from blood. The receptors shown here come from a pool of human donors (malaria-infected and uninfected, not separated).

This clone was seen only a few times. This likely traces to a read error, being one base from a far larger clone. Other DNA sequences in the same sample also yield this CDR3. V and J are TRDV2 and TRDJ2, with a tentative D call TRDD3 (6 bases). The CDR3 extends over 15 amino acids. In germline, CDR1 is GEAIGNYY, CDR2 EKD. V was trimmed by 4 bases and J by 1 base, leaving 12 bases between them. The chain's CDR3 is CACDVRGDLTAQLFF. CDR3 in DNA: TGTGCCTGTGATGTCCGGGGGGATTTGACAGCACAACTCTTCTTT.

This clone was counted at least ten times. The chain recombines TRDV3 with TRDJ1, with 13 positions matching TRDD3. The germline gives CDR1 TVYSNPD, CDR2 GDNSRS (reference sequence). Unmatched junction bases numbered 21, after V lost 4 bases and J lost 1 base. The CDR3 loop spans 20 amino acids. DNA of the CDR3: TGTGCCTCCCAGGACCTTCCACCGTACTGGGGGATACGGCGCACCGATAAACTCATCTTT. Translated: CASQDLPPYWGIRRTDKLIF.

Remarks on this clone: Since a far larger clone is one base different, this is likely a read error. The same CDR3 is also encoded by other DNA sequences in this sample. The V gene is TRDV2, the J gene TRDJ1; the match to TRDD3 covers 9 bases. TCRdb supplies no J gene; here it was assigned by aligning the nucleotide sequence to germline. Germline assignment: CDR1 GEAIGNYY and CDR2 EKD. The CDR3 runs 14 residues. In DNA form, the CDR3 reads TGCGCCTGTGACACGCTGGGGGATCGGAATAAACTCATCTTT. Protein sequence: CACDTLGDRNKLIF.

Turning to this clone: The TCRdb record carries a much larger clone's protein, which differs from this DNA's translation at residue 5; a read error is the likely cause, and the protein listed here is the DNA translation. V gene TRDV1 combines with J gene TRDJ1; 8 positions match TRDD3. TCRdb supplies no J gene; here it was assigned by aligning the nucleotide sequence to germline. V shed 4 bases, J shed 3 bases, and the junction held 31 bases outside the gene matches. CDR1 and CDR2 (germline): TSWWSYY, QGS. The CDR3 spans 23 residues. In DNA, the CDR3 is TGTGCTCTTGGGGGACTGTTTCCATCCACACTTATAATTGGGGGATCTGGATCCGATAAACTCATCTTT. Translating gives CALGGLFPSTLIIGGSGSDKLIF.

This clone was counted ten times or more. TCRdb assigns this DNA the protein of a much larger clone, which departs from its translation at residue 4; this likely reflects a read error, and the protein shown comes from translating the DNA. This sequence joins TRDV2 and TRDJ1; maybe TRDD3 (6 bases). Germline CDR1 is GEAIGNYY and CDR2 is EKD. CDR3 size: 14 residues. Trimming shortened V by 5 bases and J by 4 bases, and 16 bases separated the two germline ends. CDR3 amino acids: CACGPLGAIDKLIF. CDR3 nucleotide sequence: TGTGCCTGTGGCCCCTTGGGGGCTATCGATAAACTCATCTTT.

A note on this clone: This likely stems from a read error, as it lies one base from a far larger clone. This same CDR3 is encoded by further DNA sequences in the sample. The rearrangement joins TRDV2 to TRDJ1; TRDD3 matches at 13 bases. The J gene is absent in TCRdb and was assigned here via DNA matching to germline. From germline, CDR1 is GEAIGNYY and CDR2 EKD. V gave up 3 bases and J gave up 7 bases; unmatched junction bases: 10. CDR3 length: 16 residues. In DNA form, the CDR3 reads TGTGCCTGTGACCAACTGGGGGATACGCTCAAGCGTAAACTCATCTTT. Its protein is CACDQLGDTLKRKLIF.

Note on this clone: Given a far larger clone just one base away, this is likely a sequencing read error. This sample includes further DNA sequences coding for the same CDR3. The V gene is TRDV1, the J gene TRDJ1; D is perhaps TRDD3 (5 bases). TCRdb leaves out the J gene; it was filled in here by matching the DNA to germline. The CDR3 has 16 residues. CDR1 and CDR2 from the germline V gene are TSWWSYY and QGS. CDR3 sequence: CALGEPLYAETDKLIF. The CDR3 region has the DNA TGTGCCCTTGGGGAGCCATTATACGCTGAAACCGATAAACTCATCTTT.

As regards this clone: TCRdb's protein for this DNA is that of a much larger clone and differs from the translation at residue 12, likely a read error; the protein shown is the DNA translation. The chain links TRDV1 to TRDJ1; D perhaps matches TRDD3 (5 bases). Here the J gene came from matching the DNA to germline, since TCRdb omits it. Germline CDR1 TSWWSYY, CDR2 QGS. The CDR3 length is 15 residues. The CDR3 reads CALGEMSRYTDELIF. In DNA form, the CDR3 reads TGTGCTCTTGGGGAAATGTCACGATACACCGATGAACTCATCTTT.